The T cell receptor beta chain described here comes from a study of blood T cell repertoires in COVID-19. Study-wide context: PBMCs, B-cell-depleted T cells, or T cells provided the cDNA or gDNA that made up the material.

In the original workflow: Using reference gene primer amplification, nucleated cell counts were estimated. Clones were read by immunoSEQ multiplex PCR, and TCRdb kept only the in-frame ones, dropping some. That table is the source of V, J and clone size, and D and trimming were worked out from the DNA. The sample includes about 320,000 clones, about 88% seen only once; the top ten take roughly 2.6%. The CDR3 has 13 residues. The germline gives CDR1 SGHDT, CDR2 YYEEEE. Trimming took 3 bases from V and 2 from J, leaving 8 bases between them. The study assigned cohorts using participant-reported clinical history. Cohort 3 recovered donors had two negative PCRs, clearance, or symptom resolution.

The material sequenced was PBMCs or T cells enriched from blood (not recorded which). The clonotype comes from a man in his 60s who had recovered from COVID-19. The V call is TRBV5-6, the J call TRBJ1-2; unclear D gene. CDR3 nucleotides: TGTGCCAGCAGCTGGGCAGGCAACTATGGCTACACCTTC. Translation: CASSWAGNYGYTF.